The 8 T cell receptor beta chains reported below all come from one sample, sequenced in a study of post-analysis software for immune sequencing data. cDNA libraries of TCR beta carried unique molecular identifiers. Via MiXCR, TCRdb re-called the PCR reads, giving one row per CDR3 protein. The sample carries under 650,000 distinct CDR3 sequences, about 44% recorded once. Their cognate antigens are unknown. Study observations and caveats: Relative to controls, patients had a few TRBV segments at higher frequency, with TRBV5-6, TRBV5-1 and TRBV20-1 among these.

Sequencing was performed on blood. The receptors here all came from a girl between 10 and 17 years old with multiple sclerosis.

This clonotype was detected a few times. This chain uses TRBV7-9 with TRBJ2-5, with 7 bases that match TRBD2. The J call may be faulty, since TRBJ2-7 better matches the DNA end. This CDR3 is built from 16 residues. Germline CDR1 and CDR2: SEHNR and FQNEAQ (reference sequence). The DNA for the CDR3 is TGTGCCAGCAGCCTCAGGGATGGCGGGGGTTCCTACGAGCAGTACTTC. It translates to CASSLRDGGGSYEQYF.

V is TRBV7-2 and J is TRBJ2-1, with D perhaps assigned TRBD1 or TRBD2 (7 bases each). CDR1 is SGHTA, CDR2 FQGNSA, per germline. Trimming removed 1 base at V and 9 bases at J, with 19 bases between. CDR3 length: 16 amino acids. CDR3: CASSLGSRGGRIEQFF. The CDR3 coding sequence is TGTGCCAGCAGCTTAGGGAGCAGGGGGGGAAGGATTGAGCAGTTCTTC.

The rearrangement uses TRBV20-1 and TRBJ2-5; TRBD2 matches at 12 bases. With V trimmed by 6 bases and J by 11 bases, 13 bases remained unmatched. CDR3 length: 14 residues. The V gene's germline CDR1 is DFQATT and CDR2 SNEGSKA (reference sequence). CDR3 region: CSAVLAGGPDEQYF. The DNA for the CDR3 is TGCAGTGCGGTCCTAGCGGGAGGGCCGGATGAGCAGTACTTC.

The gene calls are TRBV3-1 and TRBJ2-1; 8 positions agree with TRBD1. Germline V gene data show CDR1 as LGHDT and CDR2 as YNNKEL (reference sequence). The ends lost 1 base at V and 4 bases at J; junction bases unmatched: 3. The CDR3 is 15 residues long. The CDR3 DNA is TGTGCCAGCAGCCAAGGGGACAGGATTTACAATGAGCAGTTCTTC. This translates into CASSQGDRIYNEQFF.

This chain connects TRBV12-3 or TRBV12-4 to TRBJ1-1; D might be TRBD1 (5 bases). The CDR3 is made up of 13 amino acids. Trimming stripped 7 bases from V and 3 bases from J, with 12 bases between. The CDR3 DNA reads TGTGCCAGCAACCAGGGCTTGGACACTGAAGCTTTCTTT. Encoded protein: CASNQGLDTEAFF.

This chain joins TRBV12-3 or TRBV12-4 and TRBJ2-3, with no clear D. V lost 0 bases, J lost 11 bases, and 12 bases lay in between. This CDR3 is 13 amino acids long. CDR3 nucleotide sequence: TGTGCCAGCAGTTTAGCGACTGGGATTATGCAGTATTTT. It encodes CASSLATGIMQYF.

The V and J genes are TRBV20-1 and TRBJ2-3; weak D call: TRBD2 (5 bases). The CDR3 contains 16 residues. V was shortened by 5 bases and J by 2 bases, with 20 bases between the two germline ends. Germline V lookup: CDR1 DFQATT, CDR2 SNEGSKA (reference sequence). CDR3 in DNA: TGCAGTGCTGGTACCCTTTACGGGGAGAACACAGATACGCAGTATTTT. Its protein product is CSAGTLYGENTDTQYF.

This clonotype has just one count. The rearrangement joins TRBV4-3 to TRBJ2-3; 16 positions agree with TRBD2. The V segment lost 0 bases and the J segment 4 bases; nucleotides outside the gene matches: 7. Per the germline V gene, CDR1 is LGHNA and CDR2 is YSLEER. There are 19 residues in the CDR3. CDR3 amino acids: CASSQDKGLAGGLADTQYF. CDR3 nucleotides: TGCGCCAGCAGCCAAGACAAGGGACTAGCGGGAGGGCTCGCAGATACGCAGTATTTT.